The sequence of this TCR beta chain was determined in a study of regulatory T cells in long-lasting Graves disease. Overall study findings and caveats: Favored usage of TRBV28, TRBJ1-2 and TRBJ2-5 was recorded in persistent disease.

The time point: newly diagnosed GD, antithyroid drugs for less than 3 months. PBMCs provided the RNA from which the TCR library was made. As to this clonotype: Its antigen is not known. A clone one base away is much larger, so this may be a read error.

The germline V gene encodes CDR1 MDHEN and CDR2 SYDVKM. The CDR3 runs to 15 residues. Losses at the gene ends were 9 bases for V and 10 bases for J; bases not matched to a gene: 17. Assembly of TCR beta libraries relied on iRepertoire HTBI primers together with Arm-PCR of CDR3 regions. TCRdb recomputed calls from the multiplex PCR reads with MiXCR, one row per CDR3 protein. The table includes approximately 490,000 distinct CDR3 sequences, roughly 15% detected once. The same data also contributed to another study, on T cells in Graves' hyperthyroidism and ophthalmopathy. As that report states: Among the patients, aged 18 to 65, hyperthyroidism was newly diagnosed and had lasted under 2 months. First-round RT-PCR of the TCR CDR3 relied on the HTBI primer set.

The gene calls are TRBV28 and TRBJ2-1; 8 nucleotides align to TRBD2. This specimen was peripheral blood mononuclear cells (PBMCs), taken at new diagnosis, from a patient treated with antithyroid drugs. The sequence derives from a man aged 40-55 years with Graves disease. CDR3 amino acids: CASRARTGGFYEQFF. CDR3 DNA sequence: TGTGCCAGTCGTGCGCGAACGGGAGGGTTCTACGAGCAGTTCTTC.